This entry features one TCR beta chain sequence. This record belongs to a study of T cell repertoires in cytomegalovirus infection. Germline V gene data show CDR1 as SGHRS and CDR2 as YFSETQ. The CDR3 has 15 amino acids. V was pared by 4 bases and J by 5 bases, with 15 bases between. TCRdb processed the reads anew with MiXCR; each CDR3 protein has one entry. This table holds around 530,000 distinct CDR3 sequences, around 27% found once. Specimen: PBMCs. This rearrangement joins TRBV5-1 to TRBJ2-2, with D uncertain. The TCR originated in a human donor in good health (CMV status not recorded). Some clones in this sample may be carry-over from other donors' samples. CDR3 DNA sequence: TGCGCCAGCAGCCTAGACCCCGGGCGGACCGGGGAGCTGTTTTTT. Its translation is CASSLDPGRTGELFF.